Listed below are T cell receptor beta chains from one sample, sequenced in a study of T cell changes during pregnancy in multiple sclerosis. The table came from immunoSEQ multiplex PCR; TCRdb's copy has only in-frame clones and leaves some out. The table has tens of thousands of clones, almost 95% seen once. Specimen: peripheral blood, collected in the third trimester of pregnancy. The receptors derive from a female donor with multiple sclerosis, enrolled in a pregnancy study. Each CDR3 is given without its conserved first and last residue. Fields, in order: V gene, CDR3 length, J gene, CDR3 protein.

V: TRBV4-1
length: 14
J: TRBJ2-3
CDR3: ASSRTLAGYTDTQY

V: TRBV27
length: 14
J: TRBJ2-7
CDR3: ASSTRQVSGSYEQY

V: TRBV9
length: 15
J: TRBJ2-6
CDR3: ASSVELAGSGANVLT

V: TRBV7-9
length: 14
J: TRBJ1-3
CDR3: ASSLGGDSSGNTIY

V: TRBV2
length: 16
J: TRBJ2-7
CDR3: ASSGGTRIGMGTYEQY

V: TRBV7-6
length: 13
J: TRBJ2-5
CDR3: ASSLTQGIAETQY

V: TRBV6-1
length: 14
J: TRBJ2-3
CDR3: ASSEATSGASNTQY

V: TRBV25-1
length: 10
J: TRBJ2-5
CDR3: ASTQGGETQY

V: TRBV5-8
length: 11
J: TRBJ1-2
CDR3: ASSLVQGAGYT

V: TRBV2
length: 12
J: TRBJ2-7
CDR3: ASSDAGVDYEQY

V: TRBV27
length: 10
J: TRBJ1-4
CDR3: ASWSSGEKLF

V: TRBV19
length: 13
J: TRBJ2-1
CDR3: ASEPGLGLPHEQF

V: TRBV6-5
length: 12
J: TRBJ2-1
CDR3: ASSKAGTYNEQF

V: TRBV7-2
length: 14
J: TRBJ1-1
CDR3: ASSLLVRSVNTEAF

V: TRBV20-1
length: 9
J: TRBJ2-3
CDR3: SARTTDTQY

V: TRBV19
length: 12
J: TRBJ1-2
CDR3: ASSPGQSGGGYT

V: TRBV10-3
length: 11
J: TRBJ2-5
CDR3: AIRETGSETQY

V: TRBV29-1
length: 13
J: TRBJ2-1
CDR3: SVDGTSGSNNEQF

V: TRBV27
length: 13
J: TRBJ2-3
CDR3: ASSFGTVGTDTQY

V: TRBV28
length: 12
J: TRBJ1-2
CDR3: ASSSPTGMYGYT

V: TRBV5-1
length: 13
J: TRBJ2-3
CDR3: ASSLDWGDTDTQY

V: TRBV25-1
length: 11
J: TRBJ1-2
CDR3: ASESGSGYGYT

V: TRBV27
length: 10
J: TRBJ2-7
CDR3: ATRDTTYEQY

V: TRBV5-1
length: 12
J: TRBJ2-7
CDR3: ASSSLQGAPEQY

V: TRBV5-1
length: 11
J: TRBJ2-3
CDR3: ASTGTNTDTQY

V: TRBV7-2
length: 14
J: TRBJ2-7
CDR3: ASSWGGREPLYEQY

V: TRBV28
length: 13
J: TRBJ2-1
CDR3: ASSSLSGKGHEQF

V: TRBV19
length: 13
J: TRBJ2-1
CDR3: ASSIPGGSYNEQF

V: TRBV10-3
length: 13
J: TRBJ2-3
CDR3: AISAPGKGTDTQY

V: TRBV27
length: 12
J: TRBJ2-3
CDR3: ASSPDRDTDTQY

V: TRBV2
length: 14
J: TRBJ1-5
CDR3: ASSEGGSPVDQPQH

V: TRBV19
length: 13
J: TRBJ2-2
CDR3: ASSPGTTNTGELF

V: TRBV2
length: 13
J: TRBJ1-5
CDR3: ASDRGGDSNQPQH

V: TRBV11-2
length: 13
J: TRBJ2-1
CDR3: ASSTTGGPLIEQF

V: TRBV7-9
length: 13
J: TRBJ2-7
CDR3: ASSLVGTGGNEQY

V: TRBV6-6
length: 13
J: TRBJ2-1
CDR3: ASNQARYLYNEQF

V: TRBV5-1
length: 11
J: TRBJ1-4
CDR3: ATRTGGNEKLF

V: TRBV7-3
length: 11
J: TRBJ2-7
CDR3: ASSSPPGGDKY

V: TRBV5-1
length: 10
J: TRBJ2-5
CDR3: ASSGGQETQY

V: TRBV28
length: 13
J: TRBJ2-3
CDR3: ASSLAGQSTDTQY